This TCR beta chain was observed in a study of Graves' ophthalmopathy and Graves' hyperthyroidism. Overall study findings and caveats: Researchers report that a 13-signature model separated ophthalmopathy from stable hyperthyroidism, posting about 87% sensitivity and about 80% specificity. For predicting ophthalmopathy progression, the model had 55% to 71% sensitivity and nearly 75% specificity.

Investigators amplified TCR beta CDR3 regions from RNA transcripts. Second-round multiplex PCR came after a first-round RT-PCR that employed HTBI primers. TCRdb redid the calling of the multiplex PCR reads with MiXCR, one entry per CDR3 protein. This table holds about 420,000 distinct CDR3 sequences, under 25% found once. This clonotype came up many times. What it recognizes is unknown. The clonotype originates from a woman younger than 35 with stable Graves' hyperthyroidism. Sequenced: peripheral blood.

The CDR3 DNA reads as TGTGCCATCAGTCACTTCGGGGGCCTCCACGAGCAGTACTTC. Translated, it gives CAISHFGGLHEQYF. This chain links TRBV10-3 with TRBJ2-7, with D possibly called TRBD1 or TRBD2 (6 bases each). The CDR3 consists of 14 residues. Trimming took 5 bases from V and 5 from J, leaving 16 bases between them. Germline V gene sequence: CDR1 ENHRY, CDR2 SYGVKD.